These 31 T cell receptor beta chains were all obtained from the same sample, sequenced in a study of blood T cells in healthy people across ages. The use of a sample-barcoded 5' primer and a J-beta primer mix characterized a second PCR of roughly 7 to 12 cycles. TCRdb fed the 5' RACE reads into MiXCR, producing one record per CDR3 protein. Of 1.6 million or so distinct CDR3 sequences in the sample, about 35% were seen once. The sequencing sample was made of blood. Receptors were obtained from a woman aged 30 to 39 in good health.

This rearrangement joins TRBV5-1 to TRBJ2-2; 8 bases are a match to TRBD1. Germline loops: CDR1 SGHRS, CDR2 YFSETQ. The CDR3 spans 15 residues. J was trimmed by 4 bases and V by 4 bases; bases with no gene match: 6. The CDR3 sequence: CASSVTGVGTGELFF. As DNA, the CDR3 is TGCGCCAGCAGCGTGACAGGGGTCGGCACCGGGGAGCTGTTTTTT.

The CDR3 DNA sequence: TGTGCCAGCCGAGTTGACAGGGGCCCTTTTGATGGCGGGGAGCTGTTTTTT. Protein sequence: CASRVDRGPFDGGELFF. The chain carries TRBV7-9 and TRBJ2-2; 8 positions agree with TRBD1. The germline gives CDR1 SEHNR, CDR2 FQNEAQ (reference sequence). The CDR3 length is 17 residues. V lost 8 bases, J lost 7 bases, and 18 bases stayed unmatched.

The CDR3 nucleotides read TGTGCCAGCAGTTCCCCCAGGTCCAACAACTATGGCTACACCTTC. Its translation is CASSSPRSNNYGYTF. J is TRBJ1-2 and V is TRBV28; D is undetermined. Trimming cost V 4 bases and J 2 bases, with 14 bases left between them. CDR1 and CDR2 from the germline V gene are MDHEN and SYDVKM. The CDR3 loop spans 15 amino acids.

The chain links TRBV28 to TRBJ2-3; 7 positions agree with TRBD2. J was trimmed by 3 bases and V by 7 bases; bases with no gene match: 7. Germline CDR1 is MDHEN and CDR2 is SYDVKM. This CDR3 contains 14 residues. The CDR3 DNA reads as TGTGCCAGCAAGAGCGGGATAAATACAGATACGCAGTATTTT. The encoded protein is CASKSGINTDTQYF.

As for this clonotype: Mismatch with germline at one junction end may stem from a read error. This chain connects TRBV24-1 to TRBJ2-5, with a possible D match to TRBD2 (6 bases). CDR3 length equals 15 residues. Germline assignment: CDR1 KGHDR and CDR2 SFDVKD. The CDR3 loop reads CAASDGARGQETQYF. CDR3 DNA: TGTGCCGCCAGTGACGGAGCGCGGGGCCAAGAGACCCAGTACTTC.

The gene calls are TRBV13 and TRBJ2-7, with TRBD2 matching 8 bases. J gave up 0 bases and V 0 bases, and 7 bases lay outside the gene matches. The CDR3 is 17 residues long. Germline V gene data show CDR1 as PRHDT and CDR2 as FYEKMQ (reference sequence). The CDR3 sequence: CASSLGPAGDSSYEQYF. CDR3 bases: TGTGCCAGCAGCTTAGGCCCAGCGGGAGATAGCTCCTACGAGCAGTACTTC.

The sample holds a few counts of this clonotype. The rearrangement uses TRBV20-1 and TRBJ2-1; a possible D gene is TRBD1 (5 bases). Per the germline V gene, CDR1 is DFQATT and CDR2 is SNEGSKA (reference sequence). The CDR3 loop spans 13 amino acids. V was trimmed by 0 bases and J by 8 bases, leaving 11 bases between them. CDR3 in amino acids: CSARDSIRDEQFF. CDR3 DNA: TGCAGTGCTAGAGATTCGATCAGGGATGAGCAGTTCTTC.

This clonotype has more than one count but fewer than ten. This chain joins TRBV2 and TRBJ2-7; tentatively, D is TRBD1 (7 bases). CDR1 is SNHLY and CDR2 is FYNNEI in the germline V gene. Trimming removed 6 bases at V and 0 bases at J, with 15 bases between. The CDR3 consists of 15 residues. CDR3 in amino acids: CASSAGQGGSYEQYF. In DNA form, the CDR3 reads TGTGCCAGCAGCGCGGGGCAGGGGGGCTCCTACGAGCAGTACTTC.

This clonotype was seen only once. J is TRBJ2-5 and V is TRBV3-1; TRBD2 is a possible D gene (5 bases). V was pared by 1 base and J by 11 bases, with 14 bases between. The germline CDR1 and CDR2 sequences are LGHDT and YNNKEL (reference sequence). The CDR3 has 13 amino acids. The CDR3 here is CASSQGLPSEQYF. In nucleotides, the CDR3 is TGTGCCAGCAGCCAAGGACTACCCTCCGAACAGTACTTC.

This clonotype was counted a few times. Here the CDR3 DNA reads TGTGCCAGCAGTGAATATATACAGGGTGGTGAAAAACTGTTTTTT. Translation: CASSEYIQGGEKLFF. This chain joins TRBV6-1 and TRBJ1-4, with D tentatively TRBD1 (6 bases). CDR3 length equals 15 residues. Germline CDR1 and CDR2: MNHNS and SASEGT. Trimming removed 2 bases from V and 7 bases from J, with 14 bases in between.

This clonotype was counted a few times. This rearrangement joins TRBV18 to TRBJ2-3; tentative D call: TRBD2 (6 bases). The CDR3 extends over 17 amino acids. The germline V gene encodes CDR1 KGHSH and CDR2 LQKENI. V was cut by 8 bases and J by 0 bases, with 21 bases left in between. CDR3 DNA sequence: TGTGCCAGCCCCCCTGGAGGGGAGCCTATTAGCACAGATACGCAGTATTTT. The encoded protein is CASPPGGEPISTDTQYF.

The sample holds a few counts of this clonotype. This chain joins TRBV28 and TRBJ1-2; the match to TRBD1 covers 7 bases. The CDR3 has 14 residues. V trimming: 1 base; J trimming: 4 bases; junction bases outside the gene matches: 3. Germline CDR1 MDHEN, CDR2 SYDVKM. In DNA, the CDR3 is TGTGCCAGCAGTTTATTGACAGGGACCTATGGCTACACCTTC. It yields the protein CASSLLTGTYGYTF.

As concerns this clonotype: At one end the junction does not follow the germline gene, possibly because of a read error. The rearrangement joins TRBV29-1 to TRBJ1-4; TRBD1 matches at 7 bases. CDR1 is SQVTM and CDR2 is ANQGSEA in the germline V gene. The CDR3 runs to 13 residues. Here the CDR3 reads CSVEEQGGERLFF. CDR3 DNA: TGCAGCGTTGAGGAGCAGGGGGGAGAAAGACTGTTTTTT.

This clonotype was observed a handful of times. The V gene is TRBV5-5, the J gene TRBJ2-7, with D possibly being TRBD1 (5 bases). The ends were cut back, 2 bases at V and 5 bases at J, with 11 bases in the middle. CDR1 and CDR2 from the germline V gene are SGHKS and YYEKEE (reference sequence). The CDR3 loop spans 13 amino acids. The CDR3 spells CASSLKGSNEQYF. For the CDR3, the DNA is TGTGCCAGCAGCTTAAAGGGGTCCAACGAGCAGTACTTC.

This clonotype was observed a few times. The chain has TRBV4-2 and TRBJ2-3; D is unclear. In germline, CDR1 is LGHNA, CDR2 YNFKEQ. CDR3 length equals 14 residues. Trimming took 0 bases from V and 3 from J, leaving 7 bases between them. CDR3 sequence: CASSQEGETDTQYF. The CDR3 nucleotides read TGTGCCAGCAGCCAAGAAGGAGAGACAGATACGCAGTATTTT.

In this sample, this clonotype turned up a few times. The rearrangement uses TRBV5-1 and TRBJ2-5; the D gene could be TRBD1 or TRBD2 (5 bases each). The CDR3 contains 13 residues. Trimming took off 7 bases at V and 4 bases at J, with 14 bases between the two ends. Germline CDR1 and CDR2: SGHRS and YFSETQ. The CDR3 loop reads CASGRDEGETQYF. The CDR3 coding sequence is TGCGCCAGCGGCCGGGACGAGGGAGAGACCCAGTACTTC.

Written as DNA, the CDR3 is TGCAGTGCTAGTCTACGGGGGGGCAGGTACGAGCAGTACTTC. It is translated as CSASLRGGRYEQYF. The chain has TRBV20-1 and TRBJ2-7, with 8 bases that match TRBD2. The CDR3 contains 14 residues. CDR1 is DFQATT and CDR2 is SNEGSKA in the germline V gene (reference sequence). V was clipped by 3 bases and J by 4 bases; unmatched bases: 8.

This clonotype was seen more than once but under ten times. V gene TRBV20-1 combines with J gene TRBJ2-7; D remains ambiguous. The germline V gene encodes CDR1 DFQATT and CDR2 SNEGSKA (reference sequence). The CDR3 runs 12 residues. V lost 2 bases, J lost 2 bases, and 7 bases lay in between. The CDR3 nucleotides read TGCAGTGCTAGACCATCGACCTACGAGCAGTACTTC. Protein product: CSARPSTYEQYF.

This clonotype has just a few counts. The V gene is TRBV5-1, the J gene TRBJ2-7; TRBD1 matches 8 bases. The CDR3 contains 15 residues. The V segment lost 3 bases and the J segment 6 bases; nucleotides outside the gene matches: 11. Germline V lookup: CDR1 SGHRS, CDR2 YFSETQ. CDR3 in amino acids: CASSSTGEPTSEQYF. In nucleotides, the CDR3 is TGCGCCAGCAGCTCGACAGGGGAGCCAACCAGCGAGCAGTACTTC.

This clonotype occurred a few times. This sequence joins TRBV20-1 and TRBJ2-5; no firm D call. Germline CDR1 and CDR2: DFQATT and SNEGSKA (reference sequence). V dropped 0 bases and J dropped 3 bases, with 14 bases sitting between them. The CDR3 contains 15 residues. The CDR3 region has the DNA TGCAGTGCTAGAGACTGGGCCACCCTAAAAGAGACCCAGTACTTC. Translated, it gives CSARDWATLKETQYF.

The chain couples TRBV11-2 to TRBJ2-1, with D possibly TRBD1 on 5 matching bases. Trimming shortened V by 2 bases and J by 3 bases, and 17 bases separated the two germline ends. Germline V lookup: CDR1 SGHAT, CDR2 FQNNGV. There are 17 residues in the CDR3. DNA of the CDR3: TGTGCCAGCAGCTTATTGGCGCCGACAGACGACTACAATGAGCAGTTCTTC. The encoded protein is CASSLLAPTDDYNEQFF.

This clonotype has only a few counts. This chain uses TRBV20-1 with TRBJ2-5; 8 bases line up with TRBD2. Germline CDR1 DFQATT, CDR2 SNEGSKA (reference sequence). V was clipped by 3 bases and J by 3 bases; unmatched bases: 6. CDR3 length: 14 residues. The CDR3 loop is CSASTGLAKETQYF. DNA of the CDR3: TGCAGTGCTAGTACTGGACTAGCAAAAGAGACCCAGTACTTC.

J is TRBJ1-2 and V is TRBV5-6, with TRBD1 matching over 9 bases. Germline V gene sequence: CDR1 SGHDT, CDR2 YYEEEE. Trimming removed 1 base from V and 8 bases from J; junction bases left unmatched: 6. The CDR3 length is 14 residues. Here the CDR3 DNA reads TGTGCCAGCAGCTTGCCCGGGACAGGGCTGGGCTACACCTTC. Protein: CASSLPGTGLGYTF.

The chain is built from TRBV5-4 and TRBJ2-6; D remains unclear. This CDR3 region has 15 residues. Trimming shortened V by 0 bases and J by 8 bases, and 12 bases separated the two germline ends. In germline, CDR1 is SGHNT, CDR2 YYREEE (reference sequence). CDR3: CASSLDRARSNVLTF. CDR3 nucleotides: TGTGCCAGCAGCTTGGATCGGGCCCGGTCCAACGTCCTGACTTTC.

To note about this clonotype: The junction does not match germline at one end; this may be a read error. V gene TRBV10-3 combines with J gene TRBJ2-3; 8 positions match TRBD1. Per the germline V gene, CDR1 is ENHRY and CDR2 is SYGVKD. The CDR3 runs 14 residues. In nucleotides, the CDR3 is TGTGCCATCAAAGCCGGGACAGGCACAGATACGCGGTATTTT. It yields the protein CAIKAGTGTDTRYF.

The chain couples TRBV10-2 to TRBJ2-7; D gene ambiguous. V was pared by 8 bases and J by 2 bases, with 13 bases between. The CDR3 runs to 13 residues. Germline V gene lookup returns CDR1 WSHSY and CDR2 SAAADI. DNA for the CDR3: TGCGCCAGCCAAACGGGCCTGACCTACGAGCAGTACTTC. Its translation: CASQTGLTYEQYF.

This clonotype was counted only a few times. In DNA, the CDR3 is TGTGCCATCTCGGGGGGCGATCTCTATGGCTACACCTTC. Protein: CAISGGDLYGYTF. This chain links TRBV10-3 with TRBJ1-2; the D gene is possibly TRBD1 (6 bases). Trimming stripped 8 bases from V and 4 bases from J, with 14 bases between. Germline loops: CDR1 ENHRY, CDR2 SYGVKD. The length of the CDR3 is 13 residues.

The sample holds a few counts of this clonotype. The chain is built from TRBV3-1 and TRBJ2-1, with D possibly TRBD2 on 6 matching bases. Trimming removed 0 bases from V and 1 base from J, with 13 bases in between. Per germline, CDR1 LGHDT and CDR2 YNNKEL (reference sequence). The CDR3 spans 17 residues. The CDR3 bases are TGTGCCAGCAGCCAAGATTTGATCGGACTATCCTACAATGAGCAGTTCTTC. Translated: CASSQDLIGLSYNEQFF.

This clonotype showed up just a few times. The gene calls are TRBV6-6 and TRBJ1-2; the match to TRBD1 covers 9 bases. The germline CDR1 and CDR2 sequences are MNHNY and SVGAGI (reference sequence). Unmatched junction bases numbered 7, after V lost 0 bases and J lost 8 bases. The CDR3 has 15 residues. Written as DNA, the CDR3 is TGTGCCAGCAGTTACTCGACAGGGGGGCGTGGAGGCTACACCTTC. It encodes CASSYSTGGRGGYTF.

This clonotype was counted ten times or more. This chain connects TRBV5-1 to TRBJ2-3; no clear D gene. The V and J ends lost 3 bases and 6 bases respectively, with 11 bases between them. The germline V gene has CDR1 SGHRS and CDR2 YFSETQ. The CDR3 length is 13 residues. For the CDR3, the DNA is TGCGCCAGCAGCTCCGACCTCACCGATACGCAGTATTTT. The encoded protein is CASSSDLTDTQYF.

Remarks on this clonotype: A single base separates this from a much larger clone, so it may be a read error. The chain employs TRBV13 and TRBJ2-1; no reliable D call. The J call is doubtful: the DNA matches TRBJ2-7 better. Germline V gene lookup returns CDR1 PRHDT and CDR2 FYEKMQ (reference sequence). The length of the CDR3 is 15 residues. DNA of the CDR3: TGTGCCAGCAGCTTAACTGATGACTCCTACAATGAGCAGTACTTC. Translating it yields CASSLTDDSYNEQYF.